Presented here are 25 T cell receptor beta chains from one specimen sequenced in a study of cytomegalovirus exposure and HLA in healthy donors. This table comes from immunoSEQ multiplex PCR, and its TCRdb copy is limited to in-frame clones, with some not included. The repertoire holds around 200,000 clones, about 80% seen once, with 2.5% to 3% in the top ten. Sequencing used PBMCs. These receptor sequences come from a woman in her late teens or twenties in good health and CMV-seropositive.

The genes are TRBV19 and TRBJ1-1, with D maybe TRBD1 (6 bases). V gave up 4 bases and J gave up 7 bases, with 7 bases separating them. Germline CDR1 reads LNHDA; CDR2 reads SQIVND (reference sequence). The CDR3 sequence is 11 residues long. The CDR3 region is CASSRQDEAFF. The CDR3 coding sequence is TGTGCCAGTAGTAGACAGGATGAAGCTTTCTTT.

The chain couples TRBV20-1 to TRBJ2-1; 10 bases are a match to TRBD1. Germline V gene sequence: CDR1 DFQATT, CDR2 SNEGSKA (reference sequence). Trimming cost V 5 bases and J 11 bases; bases outside gene matches: 3. The CDR3 extends over 11 amino acids. In DNA form, the CDR3 reads TGCAGTGCTCGGGGACAGGGGAAGCAGTTCTTC. Translating gives CSARGQGKQFF.

This clone was detected a few times. J is TRBJ2-1 and V is TRBV5-4, with no clear D. CDR3 length: 14 amino acids. V gave up 4 bases and J gave up 5 bases, with 13 bases separating them. From germline, CDR1 is SGHNT and CDR2 YYREEE (reference sequence). The CDR3 nucleotides read TGTGCCAGCAGCACAGTATCGCTTAACAATGAGCAGTTCTTC. Amino acids: CASSTVSLNNEQFF.

This rearrangement joins TRBV18 to TRBJ1-1; possible D gene TRBD1, 6 bases. Germline V CDR1 and CDR2: KGHSH, LQKENI. This CDR3 is built from 14 residues. V was pared by 2 bases and J by 6 bases, with 13 bases between. The CDR3, as DNA: TGTGCCAGCTCACCAACACAGGGACCTGCTGAAGCTTTCTTT. Encoded protein: CASSPTQGPAEAFF.

The V call is TRBV5-4, the J call TRBJ2-5; D gene unclear. V lost 4 bases and J lost 3, with 4 bases in between. The CDR3 length is 11 residues. The germline CDR1 and CDR2 sequences are SGHNT and YYREEE (reference sequence). The CDR3 DNA sequence: TGTGCCAGCAGCACTAAAGAGACCCAGTACTTC. This translates into CASSTKETQYF.

V is TRBV6-1 and J is TRBJ1-1, with D perhaps TRBD1 (6 bases). V lost 3 bases to trimming and J lost 6 bases, with 11 bases between them. Per germline, CDR1 MNHNS and CDR2 SASEGT. The CDR3 is made up of 13 amino acids. CDR3 protein: CASSDTGKPEAFF. The CDR3 DNA sequence: TGTGCCAGCAGTGATACAGGGAAACCTGAAGCTTTCTTT.

The V and J genes are TRBV5-6 and TRBJ2-7, with 8 bases lining up with TRBD2. Germline loops: CDR1 SGHDT, CDR2 YYEEEE. The CDR3 is made up of 14 amino acids. V lost 3 bases and J lost 5; bases outside the gene matches: 7. DNA for the CDR3: TGTGCCAGCAGCTCACGGACTAGCCCTAACGAGCAGTACTTC. Its protein product is CASSSRTSPNEQYF.

The chain joins TRBV5-5 to TRBJ2-7; D remains ambiguous. CDR3 size: 13 residues. Germline V gene sequence: CDR1 SGHKS, CDR2 YYEKEE (reference sequence). V shed 4 bases and J shed 3 bases, with 11 bases lying between them. The CDR3: CASSLQNFYEQYF. CDR3 DNA: TGTGCCAGCAGCCTACAGAATTTCTACGAGCAGTACTTC.

V and J are TRBV15 and TRBJ1-4, with D tentatively TRBD1 (6 bases). The CDR3 covers 15 residues. V dropped 0 bases and J dropped 8 bases, with 13 bases sitting between them. CDR1 and CDR2 from the germline V gene are LNHNV and YYDKDF (reference sequence). CDR3 region: CATSRDTGRGEKLFF. For the CDR3, the DNA is TGTGCCACCAGCAGAGATACAGGGAGGGGAGAAAAACTGTTTTTT.

The chain combines TRBV4-3 with TRBJ1-2; D is possibly TRBD1 (5 bases). The V and J ends lost 2 bases and 7 bases respectively, with 20 bases between them. The CDR3 is 16 amino acids. The V gene's germline CDR1 is LGHNA and CDR2 YSLEER. CDR3 sequence: CASSQIPRGGAAGYTF. The CDR3 nucleotides are TGCGCCAGCAGCCAAATTCCTCGGGGGGGTGCGGCTGGCTACACCTTC.

The chain employs TRBV6-1 and TRBJ1-1; D ambiguous. This CDR3 comprises 15 residues. Germline V gene sequence: CDR1 MNHNS, CDR2 SASEGT. V gave up 4 bases and J gave up 1 base, with 13 bases separating them. Written as DNA, the CDR3 is TGTGCCAGCAGTGTTCTGCGTGGTGAGAACACTGAAGCTTTCTTT. Amino acids: CASSVLRGENTEAFF.

The chain links TRBV9 to TRBJ1-2; a possible D gene is TRBD1 (6 bases). Trimming cost V 0 bases and J 4 bases, with 13 bases left between them. The CDR3 runs 15 residues. Germline V gene sequence: CDR1 SGDLS, CDR2 YYNGEE. The CDR3 region has the DNA TGTGCCAGCAGCGTAGAAGTTGGGACATTCTATGGCTACACCTTC. It codes for CASSVEVGTFYGYTF.

This clone was found once. The chain carries TRBV5-1 and TRBJ2-2, with 11 bases identical to TRBD2. CDR1 is SGHRS, CDR2 YFSETQ, per germline. This CDR3 has 18 residues. J was trimmed by 3 bases and V by 4 bases; bases with no gene match: 11. The CDR3 spells CASSGMTSGAWYTGELFF. The CDR3 bases are TGCGCCAGCAGCGGAATGACTAGCGGGGCTTGGTACACCGGGGAGCTGTTTTTT.

The V call is TRBV5-6, the J call TRBJ2-6; 8 bases agree with TRBD1. Losses at the gene ends were 0 bases for V and 4 bases for J; bases not matched to a gene: 12. CDR1 is SGHDT, CDR2 YYEEEE, per germline. This CDR3 contains 19 residues. The chain's CDR3 is CASSLESQGAFLGANVLTF. The CDR3 DNA sequence: TGTGCCAGCAGCTTGGAGTCGCAGGGGGCCTTTCTGGGGGCCAACGTCCTGACTTTC.

The chain carries TRBV6-5 and TRBJ1-2; tentative D call: TRBD1 (6 bases). Trimming cost V 6 bases and J 4 bases, with 12 bases left between them. Germline V lookup: CDR1 MNHEY, CDR2 SVGAGI. CDR3 length: 13 residues. In nucleotides, the CDR3 is TGTGCCAGCAGAGAAGGACAGCTCTATGGCTACACCTTC. This codes for CASREGQLYGYTF.

This clone appeared a single time. The V call is TRBV15, the J call TRBJ2-1, with 7 positions matching TRBD1. CDR1 LNHNV and CDR2 YYDKDF come from the germline V gene (reference sequence). The CDR3 spans 18 residues. V shed 6 bases and J 0 bases; nucleotides not matched to a gene: 14. The chain's CDR3 is CATRPRSFRDSSYNEQFF. As DNA, the CDR3 is TGTGCCACCAGGCCCAGGTCCTTTCGGGACAGCTCCTACAATGAGCAGTTCTTC.

The J gene is TRBJ2-3, the V gene TRBV7-8; TRBD2 matches at 8 bases. The germline CDR1 and CDR2 sequences are SGHVS and FQNEAQ. CDR3 length: 15 residues. Trimming took 5 bases from V and 6 from J; bases not matched to a gene: 10. Here the CDR3 DNA reads TGTGCCAGCAGCGTCTCGCGGGGGGCGGTCGATACGCAGTATTTT. This encodes CASSVSRGAVDTQYF. Full variable domain (missing parts from reference TRBV7-8 and TRBJ2-3): GAGVSQSPRYKVAKRGQDVALRCDPISGHVSLFWYQQALGQGPEFLTYFQNEAQLDKSGLPSDRFFAERPEGSVSTLKIQRTQQEDSAVYLCASSVSRGAVDTQYFGPGTRLTVL.

This clone has just a few counts. This chain uses TRBV11-2 with TRBJ1-2; D remains ambiguous. CDR1 is SGHAT and CDR2 is FQNNGV in the germline V gene. This CDR3 is 15 amino acids long. V lost 1 base and J 8 bases, leaving 17 bases between the germline ends. CDR3 DNA: TGTGCCAGCAGCTTAGTAGCAGCGGCGGTTGGAGGCTACACCTTC. Protein product: CASSLVAAAVGGYTF.

The CDR3 loop reads CASSVGTGSTEAFF. CDR3 DNA: TGTGCCAGCAGCGTTGGGACTGGGAGCACTGAAGCTTTCTTT. The gene calls are TRBV9 and TRBJ1-1, with D possibly being TRBD1 (5 bases). Deletions cut 2 bases from V and 4 bases from J, with 12 bases between. CDR1 and CDR2 (germline): SGDLS, YYNGEE. This CDR3 contains 14 residues. The entire variable domain, with the rest obtained from reference TRBV9 and TRBJ1-1, is as follows: DSGVTQTPKHLITATGQRVTLRCSPRSGDLSVYWYQQSLDQGLQFLIQYYNGEERAKGNILERFSAQQFPDLHSELNLSSLELGDSALYFCASSVGTGSTEAFFGQGTRLTVV.

The V call is TRBV6-5, the J call TRBJ1-4; maybe TRBD1 (6 bases). V dropped 0 bases and J dropped 6 bases, with 14 bases sitting between them. The CDR3 is 16 residues long. From germline, CDR1 is MNHEY and CDR2 SVGAGI. This chain's CDR3 is CASSYSIGGPHEKLFF. The CDR3 DNA reads as TGTGCCAGCAGTTACTCGATCGGGGGGCCCCATGAAAAACTGTTTTTT.

V usage is TRBV7-2 and J usage is TRBJ1-2; 9 positions agree with TRBD1. The V gene's germline CDR1 is SGHTA and CDR2 FQGNSA. The CDR3 covers 15 residues. Losses at the gene ends were 5 bases for V and 4 bases for J; bases not matched to a gene: 8. The CDR3 DNA is TGTGCCAGCAGCCTCAACAGGGGGCTCGGCTATGGCTACACCTTC. Translation: CASSLNRGLGYGYTF. Combining the CDR3 with reference TRBV7-2 and TRBJ1-2 gives the whole variable domain GAGVSQSPSNKVTEKGKDVELRCDPISGHTALYWYRQSLGQGLEFLIYFQGNSAPDKSGLPSDRFSAERTGGSVSTLTIQRTQQEDSAVYLCASSLNRGLGYGYTFGSGTRLTVV.

The rearrangement uses TRBV7-2 and TRBJ2-2; 10 bases are shared with TRBD2. In germline, CDR1 is SGHTA, CDR2 FQGNSA. The CDR3 spans 14 residues. V lost 4 bases, J lost 6 bases, and 2 bases stayed unmatched. The CDR3 DNA sequence: TGTGCCAGCAGCTCCCTAGCGGGAGCCGGGGAGCTGTTTTTT. This translates into CASSSLAGAGELFF.

The J gene is TRBJ2-3, the V gene TRBV2, with D perhaps matching TRBD2 (5 bases). Trimming stripped 7 bases from V and 0 bases from J, with 11 bases between. CDR3 length equals 14 residues. CDR1 and CDR2 (germline): SNHLY, FYNNEI. The chain's CDR3 is CASKNRTSTDTQYF. Written as DNA, the CDR3 is TGTGCCAGCAAAAATAGGACTAGCACAGATACGCAGTATTTT.

The rearrangement uses TRBV4-2 and TRBJ1-4, with TRBD1 as a possible D gene (5 bases). CDR1 LGHNA and CDR2 YNFKEQ come from the germline V gene. This CDR3 contains 15 residues. Trimming took off 0 bases at V and 8 bases at J, with 13 bases between the two ends. The CDR3 protein is CASSQERGEGEKLFF. DNA for the CDR3: TGTGCCAGCAGCCAAGAGCGGGGCGAAGGAGAAAAACTGTTTTTT.

The chain is built from TRBV9 and TRBJ1-1, with D unresolved. Germline CDR1 is SGDLS and CDR2 is YYNGEE. CDR3 length equals 12 residues. Between the trimmed V and J ends, which lost 7 bases and 1 base, there was a span of 8 bases. The CDR3 region has the DNA TGTGCCAGCGGAGGGTCGAACACTGAAGCTTTCTTT. Amino acid sequence: CASGGSNTEAFF.